The 6 T cell receptor beta chains below all came from one sample that was sequenced in a study of identical twins. Via MiXCR, TCRdb re-called the 5' RACE reads, giving one row per CDR3 protein. The profile covers about 890,000 distinct CDR3 sequences, with more than 9% appearing a single time and about 1.5% taken by the ten largest. The same data also contributed to another study, on yellow fever vaccine responses in identical twins.

The sample comprised PBMCs. Every receptor here comes from a woman aged 18-29 years in good health.

The chain uses TRBV12-3 or TRBV12-4 and TRBJ1-2; weak D call: TRBD1 (6 bases). The CDR3 runs to 16 residues. Between the trimmed V and J ends, which lost 4 bases and 0 bases, there was a span of 15 bases. CDR3 sequence: CASSSQGHVSNYGYTF. The CDR3 DNA sequence: TGTGCCAGCAGTTCTCAGGGGCACGTCTCTAACTATGGCTACACCTTC.

This clonotype occurred a few times. The CDR3 reads CASSVWGGGTRETQYF. The CDR3 DNA reads TGTGCCAGCAGTGTCTGGGGGGGGGGCACCCGGGAGACCCAGTACTTC. This chain joins TRBV6-1 and TRBJ2-5; possible D gene TRBD2, 7 bases. This CDR3 contains 16 residues. Trimming stripped 4 bases from V and 5 bases from J, with 20 bases between. Germline CDR1 reads MNHNS; CDR2 reads SASEGT.

This clonotype has only a few counts. The chain couples TRBV5-1 to TRBJ1-2; D not resolved. This CDR3 contains 14 residues. Trimming shortened V by 0 bases and J by 4 bases, and 10 bases separated the two germline ends. CDR1 SGHRS and CDR2 YFSETQ come from the germline V gene. The chain's CDR3 is CASSLDNQAYGYTF. The CDR3 coding sequence is TGCGCCAGCAGCTTGGATAATCAAGCCTATGGCTACACCTTC.

The gene calls are TRBV27 and TRBJ2-1, with TRBD2 matching over 9 bases. The CDR3 covers 15 residues. The J segment lost 8 bases and the V segment lost 4 bases, leaving 9 bases of the junction unmatched. Germline V gene lookup returns CDR1 MNHEY and CDR2 SMNVEV (reference sequence). CDR3 region: CASSSLAGGNDEQFF. The CDR3 coding sequence is TGTGCCAGCAGTTCCCTGGCGGGGGGGAACGATGAGCAGTTCTTC.

The chain has TRBV10-3 and TRBJ2-7, with 7 bases fitting TRBD1. The germline V gene encodes CDR1 ENHRY and CDR2 SYGVKD. The CDR3 runs 14 residues. The junction had 7 bases not matched to a gene; V was cut back by 3 bases and J by 5 bases. CDR3 in amino acids: CAISDQTGIDEQYV. The DNA of the CDR3 is TGTGCCATCAGTGACCAGACAGGGATCGACGAGCAGTACGTC.

V is TRBV27 and J is TRBJ2-7; D perhaps matches TRBD2 (6 bases). Germline loops: CDR1 MNHEY, CDR2 SMNVEV (reference sequence). CDR3 length equals 13 residues. The V and J ends lost 6 bases and 7 bases respectively, with 16 bases between them. The CDR3 bases are TGTGCCAGCAGGGCCCGAGTTGGGAGGGAGCAGTACTTC. Protein sequence: CASRARVGREQYF.